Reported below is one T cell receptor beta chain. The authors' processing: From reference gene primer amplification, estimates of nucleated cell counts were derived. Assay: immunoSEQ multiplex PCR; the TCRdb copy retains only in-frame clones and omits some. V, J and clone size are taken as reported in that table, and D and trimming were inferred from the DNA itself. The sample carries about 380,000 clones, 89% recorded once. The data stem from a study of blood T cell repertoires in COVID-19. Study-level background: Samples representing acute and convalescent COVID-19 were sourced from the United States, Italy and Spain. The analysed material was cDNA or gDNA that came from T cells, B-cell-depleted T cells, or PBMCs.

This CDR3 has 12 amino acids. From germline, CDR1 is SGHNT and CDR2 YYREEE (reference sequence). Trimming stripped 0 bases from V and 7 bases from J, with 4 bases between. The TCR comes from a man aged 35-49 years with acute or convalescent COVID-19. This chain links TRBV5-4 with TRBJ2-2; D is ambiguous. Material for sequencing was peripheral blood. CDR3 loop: CASSLDIGELFF. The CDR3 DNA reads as TGTGCCAGCAGCTTGGACATCGGGGAGCTGTTTTTT.